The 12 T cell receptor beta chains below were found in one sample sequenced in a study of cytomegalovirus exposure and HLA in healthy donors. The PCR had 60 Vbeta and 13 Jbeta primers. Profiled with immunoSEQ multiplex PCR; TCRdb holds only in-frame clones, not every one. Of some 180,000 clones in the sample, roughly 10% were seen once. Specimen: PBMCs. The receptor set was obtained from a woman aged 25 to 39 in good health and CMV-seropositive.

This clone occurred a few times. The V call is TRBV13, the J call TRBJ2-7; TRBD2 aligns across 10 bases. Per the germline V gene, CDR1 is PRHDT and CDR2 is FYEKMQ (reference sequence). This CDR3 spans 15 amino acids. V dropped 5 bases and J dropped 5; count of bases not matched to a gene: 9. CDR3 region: CASSLSSGSGHEQYF. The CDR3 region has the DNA TGTGCCAGCAGCCTGTCTAGCGGGAGTGGGCACGAGCAGTACTTC.

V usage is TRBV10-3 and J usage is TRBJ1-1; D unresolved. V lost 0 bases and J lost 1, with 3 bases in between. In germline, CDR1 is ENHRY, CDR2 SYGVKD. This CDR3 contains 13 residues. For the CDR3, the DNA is TGTGCCATCAGTGAGTCCGGGAACACTGAAGCTTTCTTT. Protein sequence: CAISESGNTEAFF.

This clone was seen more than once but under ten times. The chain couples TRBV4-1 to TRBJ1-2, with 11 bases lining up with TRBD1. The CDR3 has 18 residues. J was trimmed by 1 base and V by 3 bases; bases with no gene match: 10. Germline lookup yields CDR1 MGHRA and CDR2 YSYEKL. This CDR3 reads CASSQGRTGGHINYGYTF. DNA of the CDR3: TGCGCCAGCAGCCAGGGGAGGACAGGGGGCCACATTAACTATGGCTACACCTTC.

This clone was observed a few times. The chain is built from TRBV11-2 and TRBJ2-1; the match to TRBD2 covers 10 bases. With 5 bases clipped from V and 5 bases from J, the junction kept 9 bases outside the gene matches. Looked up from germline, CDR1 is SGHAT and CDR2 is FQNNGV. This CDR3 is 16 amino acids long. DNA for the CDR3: TGTGCCAGCAGCGGCTCCCCTAGCGGGAGTAACAATGAGCAGTTCTTC. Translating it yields CASSGSPSGSNNEQFF.

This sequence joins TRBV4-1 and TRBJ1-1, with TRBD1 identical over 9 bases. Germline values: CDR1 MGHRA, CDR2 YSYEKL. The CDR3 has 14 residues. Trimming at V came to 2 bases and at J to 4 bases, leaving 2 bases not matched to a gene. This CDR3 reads CASSQRQGVTEAFF. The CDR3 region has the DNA TGCGCCAGCAGCCAAAGACAGGGGGTCACTGAAGCTTTCTTT.

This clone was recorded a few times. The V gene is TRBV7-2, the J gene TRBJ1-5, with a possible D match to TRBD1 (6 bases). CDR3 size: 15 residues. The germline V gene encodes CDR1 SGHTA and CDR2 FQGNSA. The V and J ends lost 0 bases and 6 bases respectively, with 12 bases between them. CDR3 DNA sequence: TGTGCCAGCAGCTTAGCGGTACAGGGTGGTCAGCCCCAGCATTTT. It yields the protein CASSLAVQGGQPQHF.

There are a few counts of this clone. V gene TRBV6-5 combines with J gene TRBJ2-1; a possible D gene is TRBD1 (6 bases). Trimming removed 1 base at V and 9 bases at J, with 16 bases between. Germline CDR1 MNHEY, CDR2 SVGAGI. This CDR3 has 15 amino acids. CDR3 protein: CASSYWQGKDTEQFF. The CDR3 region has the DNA TGTGCCAGCAGTTACTGGCAGGGGAAAGATACTGAGCAGTTCTTC.

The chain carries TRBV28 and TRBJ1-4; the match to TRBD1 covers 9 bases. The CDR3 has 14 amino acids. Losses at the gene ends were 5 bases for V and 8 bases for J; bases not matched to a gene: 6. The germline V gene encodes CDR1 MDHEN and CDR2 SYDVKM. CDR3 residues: CASSNRGRVEKLFF. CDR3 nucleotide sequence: TGTGCCAGCAGTAACAGGGGGCGCGTGGAAAAACTGTTTTTT.

The CDR3 region is CASSNRTTSTEPDTQYF. In DNA, the CDR3 is TGTGCCAGCAGCAATAGGACGACTAGCACGGAACCAGATACGCAGTATTTT. J is TRBJ2-3 and V is TRBV21-1; the table's TRBD2 call for D was not verified on the DNA. TRBV21-1 is a pseudogene segment. The CDR3 is 17 residues long.

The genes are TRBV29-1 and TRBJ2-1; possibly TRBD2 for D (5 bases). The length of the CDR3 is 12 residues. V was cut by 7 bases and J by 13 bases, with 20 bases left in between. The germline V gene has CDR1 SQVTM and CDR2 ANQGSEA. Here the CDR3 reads CSAESPGWQQFF. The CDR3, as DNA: TGCAGCGCCGAATCCCCGGGGTGGCAACAGTTCTTC.

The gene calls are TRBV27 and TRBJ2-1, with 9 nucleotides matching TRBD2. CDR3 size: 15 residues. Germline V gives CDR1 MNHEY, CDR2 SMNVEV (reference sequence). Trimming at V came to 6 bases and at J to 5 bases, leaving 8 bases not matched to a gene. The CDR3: CASSPGTSPHNEQFF. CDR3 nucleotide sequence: TGTGCCAGCAGCCCCGGGACTAGCCCCCACAATGAGCAGTTCTTC.

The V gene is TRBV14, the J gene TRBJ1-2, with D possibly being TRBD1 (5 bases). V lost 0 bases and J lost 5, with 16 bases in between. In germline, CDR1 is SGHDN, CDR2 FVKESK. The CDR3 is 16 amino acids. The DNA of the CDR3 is TGTGCCAGCAGCCAAGAGGCAGGGAGGAGCGTATATGGCTACACCTTC. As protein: CASSQEAGRSVYGYTF.